This TCR beta chain stems from a study of blood T cell repertoires in COVID-19. Study in general: Donors in the United States, Italy and Spain gave samples during acute or convalescent COVID-19.

Profiled with immunoSEQ multiplex PCR; TCRdb holds only in-frame clones, not every one. The sample carries under 300,000 clones, approximately 90% recorded once. Cohort allocation depended upon clinical history that participants reported. V lost 6 bases to trimming and J lost 6 bases, with 11 bases between them. Germline CDR1 MNHEY, CDR2 SMNVEV (reference sequence). The CDR3 totals 13 residues. What was sequenced was PBMCs or T cells enriched from blood (not recorded which). The clonotype originates from a middle-aged woman with acute COVID-19. The chain combines TRBV27 with TRBJ2-2; tentatively, D is TRBD2 (6 bases). The DNA for the CDR3 is TGTGCCAGCAGCATCTGGGGGGCCGGGGAGCTGTTTTTT. This encodes CASSIWGAGELFF.